This TCR beta chain came from a study of cytomegalovirus exposure and HLA in healthy donors. Germline assignment: CDR1 SGDLS and CDR2 YYNGEE. The length of the CDR3 is 12 residues. The V and J ends lost 4 bases and 11 bases respectively, with 15 bases between them. Use of 60 Vbeta and 13 Jbeta primers characterized the PCR. Method: immunoSEQ multiplex PCR; TCRdb's copy keeps in-frame clones and lacks some. The profile shows over 150,000 clones, 70% to 75% of them singletons. Sequencing was carried out using PBMCs. The receptor's source is a man younger than 40 in good health and CMV-seropositive. This chain joins TRBV9 and TRBJ2-5; unclear D gene. The CDR3 loop reads CASSPSSKEQYF. CDR3 in DNA: TGTGCCAGCAGCCCTTCCAGTAAGGAGCAGTACTTC.